This TCR beta chain was identified in a study of PD-1 blockade in classical Hodgkin lymphoma. Study-wide findings and caveats: When set against healthy donors, newly diagnosed patients were reported to show lower baseline TCR diversity. By C4D1, diversity of CD4+ TCRs had risen significantly, whereas that of CD8+ TCRs had not. Complete responders started with a diversity level that resembled newly diagnosed patients at baseline. Exclusion removed patients who began nivolumab under 1 year after ASCT.

Profiling relied on immunoSEQ multiplex PCR, and the TCRdb table lists in-frame clones only, not all of them. This sample yields around 28,000 clones, of which 75% to 90% are seen a single time; 20% to 25% belongs to the top ten. For this clone: Its antigen is currently unknown.

Each patient experienced a relapse that followed autologous stem cell transplantation, and brentuximab vedotin exposure varied. This receptor was identified in a human donor with classical Hodgkin lymphoma. Sequencing was performed on peripheral blood mononuclear cells (PBMCs), taken before the second cycle of nivolumab.

CDR3 nucleotide sequence: TGTGCCAGCAGCCAAAATCCGGGACTAGTCACAGATACGCAGTATTTT. Translating it yields CASSQNPGLVTDTQYF. The J gene is TRBJ2-3, the V gene TRBV4-2, with 8 bases aligning to TRBD2. CDR1 is LGHNA, CDR2 YNFKEQ, per germline. This CDR3 is built from 16 residues. V shed 2 bases, J shed 2 bases, and the junction held 6 bases outside the gene matches.